This passage covers 32 T cell receptor beta chains from one sample sequenced in a study of human CD8 memory T cell subsets. UMI-labeled 5' RACE was used, and it produced the TCR beta libraries. TCRdb re-called the 5' RACE reads and shows each CDR3 protein once, DNA omitted. This sample carries over 7,000 distinct CDR3 sequences, with 20% to 25% going to the ten biggest clones. Sequenced material: CD8+ T cells from PBMCs. The origin of the receptors is a human donor in good health.

The rearrangement links TRBV6-2 or TRBV6-3 to TRBJ2-5; TCRdb's assignment of TRBD1 cannot be checked, as there is no DNA. CDR3 length: 15 residues. Germline loops: CDR1 MNHEY, CDR2 SVGEGT. CDR3 loop: CASSYSATGGETQYF.

The chain joins TRBV3-1 to TRBJ2-2. CDR1 is LGHDT, CDR2 YNNKEL, per germline (reference sequence). The CDR3 length is 13 residues. CDR3: CASTLEVTGELFF.

The chain joins TRBV28 to TRBJ2-7; the TCRdb call, TRBD1, lacks DNA for checking. The germline V gene has CDR1 MDHEN and CDR2 SYDVKM. The CDR3 runs 16 residues. Here the CDR3 reads CASSPEWTGPSYEQYF. Combining the CDR3 with reference TRBV28 and TRBJ2-7 gives the whole variable domain DVKVTQSSRYLVKRTGEKVFLECVQDMDHENMFWYRQDPGLGLRLIYFSYDVKMKEKGDIPEGYSVSREKKERFSLILESASTNQTSMYLCASSPEWTGPSYEQYFGPGTRLTVT.

V gene TRBV11-2 combines with J gene TRBJ2-3; TCRdb names TRBD1, which stays unverified in the absence of DNA. CDR1 and CDR2 (germline): SGHAT, FQNNGV. This CDR3 is built from 14 residues. The CDR3: CASSLGDTTDTQYF.

This sequence joins TRBV5-5 and TRBJ1-6; TCRdb selects TRBD1, and the lack of DNA leaves this call unchecked. In germline, CDR1 is SGHKS, CDR2 YYEKEE (reference sequence). This CDR3 is built from 15 residues. The CDR3 reads CASSLGGPYNSPLHF.

The chain combines TRBV6-5 with TRBJ2-2; TCRdb picks TRBD2, but there is no DNA to check that call. CDR3 length equals 16 residues. Per germline, CDR1 MNHEY and CDR2 SVGAGI. This CDR3 is CASSPGLAVNTGELFF.

V is TRBV10-1 and J is TRBJ2-7. The CDR3 totals 16 residues. Germline V gene data show CDR1 as WNHNN and CDR2 as SYGVQD (reference sequence). The CDR3 sequence is CASRPAYSQDSYEQYF.

This sequence joins TRBV6-4 and TRBJ2-3; TCRdb names TRBD2, which stays unverified in the absence of DNA. CDR1 and CDR2 (germline): MRHNA, SNTAGT. The CDR3 covers 15 residues. The chain's CDR3 is CASSEFRDSGDTQYF.

This rearrangement joins TRBV15 to TRBJ2-3. The CDR3 extends over 13 amino acids. Germline values: CDR1 LNHNV, CDR2 YYDKDF (reference sequence). The CDR3 reads CATSRDSRDTQYF.

This clonotype is deemed medium-sized (0.01 to 0.1%) by its frequency. The chain couples TRBV5-1 to TRBJ2-7; no DNA is available, so the TRBD1 call from TCRdb remains unchecked. Germline V CDR1 and CDR2: SGHRS, YFSETQ. The CDR3 totals 16 residues. The CDR3: CASSLDRDSLFYEQYF. The variable domain in full, with the rest retrieved from reference TRBV5-1 and TRBJ2-7, is KAGVTQTPRYLIKTRGQQVTLSCSPISGHRSVSWYQQTPGQGLQFLFEYFSETQRNKGNFPGRFSGRQFSNSRSEMNVSTLELGDSALYLCASSLDRDSLFYEQYFGPGTRLTVT.

V and J are TRBV4-3 and TRBJ1-2. The CDR3 has 16 amino acids. Germline V CDR1 and CDR2: LGHNA, YSLEER. This chain's CDR3 is CASSQEVRDTNYGYTF.

The genes are TRBV28 and TRBJ2-7; TCRdb's assignment of TRBD1 cannot be checked, as there is no DNA. Germline values: CDR1 MDHEN, CDR2 SYDVKM. CDR3 length equals 15 residues. This chain's CDR3 is CASSPTGGSSYEQYF. Supplemented by reference TRBV28 and TRBJ2-7, the full variable domain reads DVKVTQSSRYLVKRTGEKVFLECVQDMDHENMFWYRQDPGLGLRLIYFSYDVKMKEKGDIPEGYSVSREKKERFSLILESASTNQTSMYLCASSPTGGSSYEQYFGPGTRLTVT.

V gene TRBV25-1 combines with J gene TRBJ2-1; TCRdb lists TRBD1, though no DNA is available to test this call. The length of the CDR3 is 14 residues. Germline V gene data show CDR1 as MGHDK and CDR2 as SYGVNS. This chain's CDR3 is CASTIGQDYNEQFF.

Considering frequency, this clonotype is medium-sized (0.01 to 0.1%). V usage is TRBV28 and J usage is TRBJ1-2. This CDR3 region has 17 residues. Germline CDR1 reads MDHEN; CDR2 reads SYDVKM. The CDR3 sequence: CASSSPKSGDSSYGYTF.

By frequency, this clonotype registers medium-sized. The chain carries TRBV5-4 and TRBJ1-1; TCRdb's D gene call, TRBD1, goes unchecked for lack of DNA. The CDR3 loop spans 12 amino acids. From germline, CDR1 is SGHNT and CDR2 YYREEE (reference sequence). CDR3 in amino acids: CASSQTGVEAFF.

The chain joins TRBV14 to TRBJ1-5; TCRdb names TRBD1, which stays unverified in the absence of DNA. The CDR3 runs 13 residues. Looked up from germline, CDR1 is SGHDN and CDR2 is FVKESK. CDR3 amino acids: CASSPGHNQPQHF.

Frequency places this clonotype as medium-sized (0.01 to 0.1%). The J gene is TRBJ2-6, the V gene TRBV6-2 or TRBV6-3; TCRdb indicates TRBD1, and absent DNA this call remains unverified. The germline gives CDR1 MNHEY, CDR2 SVGEGT. This CDR3 is 16 amino acids long. The CDR3 loop is CASSYTGGSGANVLTF.

This clonotype registers medium-sized by frequency. This chain uses TRBV20-1 with TRBJ1-1. Germline CDR1 is DFQATT and CDR2 is SNEGSKA (reference sequence). This CDR3 has 13 residues. The CDR3 loop is CSARGESLTEAFF.

According to its frequency, this clonotype is medium-sized (0.01 to 0.1%). The chain joins TRBV2 to TRBJ1-1; TCRdb picks TRBD1, but there is no DNA to check that call. The germline V gene has CDR1 SNHLY and CDR2 FYNNEI. The CDR3 has 14 residues. CDR3 residues: CASRTEEMNTEAFF.

This chain uses TRBV19 with TRBJ1-1; there is no DNA to check the TCRdb D call of TRBD1. The CDR3 contains 15 residues. Germline V lookup: CDR1 LNHDA, CDR2 SQIVND (reference sequence). The CDR3 sequence is CASNHLGDGDTEAFF.

The chain recombines TRBV7-9 with TRBJ1-1. There are 14 residues in the CDR3. CDR1 and CDR2 (germline): SEHNR, FQNEAQ (reference sequence). The CDR3 is CASSSPTGPALAFF.

V usage is TRBV5-1 and J usage is TRBJ1-1. The CDR3 covers 14 residues. Per germline, CDR1 SGHRS and CDR2 YFSETQ. The CDR3 loop is CASSYSGGNTEAFF. The whole variable domain, remainder taken from reference TRBV5-1 and TRBJ1-1, is KAGVTQTPRYLIKTRGQQVTLSCSPISGHRSVSWYQQTPGQGLQFLFEYFSETQRNKGNFPGRFSGRQFSNSRSEMNVSTLELGDSALYLCASSYSGGNTEAFFGQGTRLTVV.

This sequence joins TRBV10-1 and TRBJ2-7. Germline-derived CDR1 and CDR2 are WNHNN and SYGVQD (reference sequence). This CDR3 contains 15 residues. The CDR3 region is CASSDRADGAYEQYF.

The V and J genes are TRBV5-6 and TRBJ2-1. The germline V gene has CDR1 SGHDT and CDR2 YYEEEE. The CDR3 sequence is 11 residues long. The CDR3 loop reads CASTNYNEQFF.

The chain joins TRBV7-9 to TRBJ1-1. The germline V gene has CDR1 SEHNR and CDR2 FQNEAQ (reference sequence). The CDR3 length is 12 residues. The CDR3 loop is CASSLGLDGAFF.

The chain joins TRBV6-5 to TRBJ1-1. This CDR3 has 14 residues. CDR1 is MNHEY, CDR2 SVGAGI, per germline. This chain's CDR3 is CASSYSKGNTEAFF.

This rearrangement joins TRBV7-9 to TRBJ1-2; TCRdb indicates TRBD1, and absent DNA this call remains unverified. Germline values: CDR1 SEHNR, CDR2 FQNEAQ (reference sequence). This CDR3 has 17 residues. The CDR3 region is CASSSPALGQGEHGYTF.

The chain has TRBV7-9 and TRBJ2-7. This CDR3 has 14 residues. Per germline, CDR1 SEHNR and CDR2 FQNEAQ (reference sequence). CDR3 region: CASSLVVGGYEQYF.

The rearrangement uses TRBV9 and TRBJ2-7; the D call from TCRdb, TRBD2, cannot be confirmed without DNA. From germline, CDR1 is SGDLS and CDR2 YYNGEE. This CDR3 contains 15 residues. This CDR3 is CASSASTGTSYEQYF.

V is TRBV18 and J is TRBJ1-2; TCRdb indicates TRBD1, and absent DNA this call remains unverified. CDR1 KGHSH and CDR2 LQKENI come from the germline V gene. CDR3 length: 13 residues. Here the CDR3 reads CASSPGTTYGYTF. The full variable domain, completed using reference TRBV18 and TRBJ1-2, is NAGVMQNPRHLVRRRGQEARLRCSPMKGHSHVYWYRQLPEEGLKFMVYLQKENIIDESGMPKERFSAEFPKEGPSILRIQQVVRGDSAAYFCASSPGTTYGYTFGSGTRLTVV.

This rearrangement joins TRBV6-2 or TRBV6-3 to TRBJ2-1; TCRdb lists TRBD2, though no DNA is available to test this call. Germline CDR1 is MNHEY and CDR2 is SVGEGT. The CDR3 is 14 amino acids. The CDR3 here is CASSYTLAGGEQFF.

The rearrangement links TRBV19 to TRBJ1-2. CDR1 is LNHDA and CDR2 is SQIVND in the germline V gene (reference sequence). There are 13 residues in the CDR3. The CDR3 protein is CASSTTEYYGYTF.